Only a few counts were recorded for the clone carrying this T cell receptor (beta chain). Its matching antigen is unknown. The data originate from a study of cytomegalovirus exposure and HLA in healthy donors. Study-wide points: Roughly even sequencing depth across donors was the assumption behind the presence/absence analyses. On later analysis, the bulk of CMV-associated TCR beta chains appeared to be HLA-restricted. Rarity held for most TCR sequences, but there were some public TCRs that occurred in many donors.

CDR3 length: 14 residues. With 1 base removed from V and 1 base from J, the gap between germline ends came to 8 bases. The germline V gene encodes CDR1 SQVTM and CDR2 ANQGSEA. Researchers ran the PCR with 60 Vbeta and 13 Jbeta primers. Some clones are missing from TCRdb's copy, which holds only in-frame ones; the method was immunoSEQ multiplex PCR. The sample lists about 130,000 clones, roughly 80% occurring once. The chain joins TRBV29-1 to TRBJ2-1, with D possibly matching TRBD1 (6 bases). The sequence came from a girl aged 2 to 9 in good health and CMV-seronegative. The sequenced material came from PBMCs. This CDR3 is CSVEGTGSYNEQFF. CDR3 DNA sequence: TGCAGCGTTGAAGGTACAGGGTCCTACAATGAGCAGTTCTTC.